A selection of T cell receptor beta chains follows, all from one sample in a study of blood T cell repertoires in COVID-19. Assay used: immunoSEQ multiplex PCR; TCRdb lists only in-frame clones, some missing. The sample contains tens of thousands of clones, about nine tenths of which appear only once. Sequencing was done on a sample of peripheral blood. The receptors derive from a human donor in a cohort sampled during active COVID-19. The CDR3 runs from the conserved cysteine through the conserved F or W. The D gene is left open where the match is weak. The listing skips clone size in some rows; elsewhere it reads once, few, many or a size class.

V gene: TRBV2
clone size: .
D gene: TRBD1
J gene: TRBJ2-3
CDR3 DNA: TGTGCCAGCAGTGAATTTCTCACAGGGGGCACAGATACGCAGTATTTT
CDR3 protein: CASSEFLTGGTDTQYF

V gene: TRBV28
clone size: .
D gene: .
J gene: TRBJ2-3
CDR3 DNA: TGTGCCAGCAGTTTATCTAGCACAGATACGCAGTATTTT
CDR3 protein: CASSLSSTDTQYF

V gene: TRBV9
clone size: .
D gene: TRBD1
J gene: TRBJ2-2
CDR3 DNA: TGTGCCAGCAGTTATTTTGACAGGGGCCAGGCCGGGGAGCTGTTTTTT
CDR3 protein: CASSYFDRGQAGELFF

V gene: TRBV27
clone size: .
D gene: TRBD1
J gene: TRBJ2-3
CDR3 DNA: TGTGCCAGCAGCCTGTTGGACAGGGGGTATTTAGATACGCAGTATTTT
CDR3 protein: CASSLLDRGYLDTQYF

V gene: TRBV24-1
clone size: .
D gene: TRBD1
J gene: TRBJ2-2
CDR3 DNA: TGTGCCACCAGTGATTTGAGAGGGGGCAGGGTGAACACCGGGGAGCTGTTTTTT
CDR3 protein: CATSDLRGGRVNTGELFF

V gene: TRBV5-4
clone size: .
D gene: .
J gene: TRBJ2-7
CDR3 DNA: TGTGCCAGCAGCTTCCAGGGCTACGAGCAGTACTTC
CDR3 protein: CASSFQGYEQYF

V gene: TRBV11-3
clone size: .
D gene: .
J gene: TRBJ2-1
CDR3 DNA: TGTGCCAGCAGCTTACTAGGAAGCTCCTACAATGAGCAGTTCTTC
CDR3 protein: CASSLLGSSYNEQFF

V gene: TRBV9
clone size: .
D gene: TRBD1
J gene: TRBJ1-3
CDR3 DNA: TGTGCCAGCAGCGCCTCAGGGGGAGGCGGAAACACCATATATTTT
CDR3 protein: CASSASGGGGNTIYF

V gene: TRBV14
clone size: .
D gene: .
J gene: TRBJ2-3
CDR3 DNA: TGTGCCAGCAGCCAAGAGCCAGCCAGACGGGGGGATACGCAGTATTTT
CDR3 protein: CASSQEPARRGDTQYF

V gene: TRBV4-3
clone size: .
D gene: TRBD1
J gene: TRBJ1-4
CDR3 DNA: TGCGCCAGCAGCCAAGGTCGCAGGGGGTATGAAAAACTGTTTTTT
CDR3 protein: CASSQGRRGYEKLFF

V gene: TRBV3-1/TRBV3-2
clone size: .
D gene: TRBD2
J gene: TRBJ2-2
CDR3 DNA: TGTGCCAGCAGCCAAGGACGACTAGCGGGGGGGCTCTACGGGGAGCTGTTTTTT
CDR3 protein: CASSQGRLAGGLYGELFF

V gene: TRBV29-1
clone size: .
D gene: .
J gene: TRBJ2-7
CDR3 DNA: TGCAGCGTTTCCGGGACCTACGAGCAGTACTTC
CDR3 protein: CSVSGTYEQYF

V gene: TRBV29-1
clone size: .
D gene: TRBD2
J gene: TRBJ2-1
CDR3 DNA: TGCAGCGTGAATAGCGGGAGTCCTAATGAGCAGTTCTTC
CDR3 protein: CSVNSGSPNEQFF

V gene: TRBV7-3
clone size: .
D gene: .
J gene: TRBJ2-3
CDR3 DNA: TGTGCCAGCAGCCCATCCACAGGGGGCGGGAGGCATACGCAGTATTTT
CDR3 protein: CASSPSTGGGRHTQYF

V gene: TRBV5-8
clone size: once
D gene: .
J gene: TRBJ2-3
CDR3 DNA: TGTGCCAGCAGCCAAGCGGGTCAGGATACGCAGTATTTT
CDR3 protein: CASSQAGQDTQYF

V gene: TRBV3-1/TRBV3-2
clone size: .
D gene: .
J gene: TRBJ2-2
CDR3 DNA: TGTGCCAGCAGCCGAGACTCTAGCGTCACCGGGGAGCTGTTTTTT
CDR3 protein: CASSRDSSVTGELFF

V gene: TRBV29-1
clone size: .
D gene: .
J gene: TRBJ1-5
CDR3 DNA: TGCAGCGTTTTGGACAATAGTAGCAATCAGCCCCAGCATTTT
CDR3 protein: CSVLDNSSNQPQHF

V gene: TRBV5-1
clone size: .
D gene: .
J gene: TRBJ2-7
CDR3 DNA: TGCGCCAGCAGCACTCCGGGGGGCGGCTACGAGCAGTACTTC
CDR3 protein: CASSTPGGGYEQYF

V gene: TRBV28
clone size: .
D gene: .
J gene: TRBJ2-7
CDR3 DNA: TGTGCCAGCAGTCCGAGGACTCCCGAGCAGTACTTC
CDR3 protein: CASSPRTPEQYF

V gene: TRBV28
clone size: .
D gene: TRBD1
J gene: TRBJ2-2
CDR3 DNA: TGTGCCAGCAGACCTCAAGCAGGGGGGAACACCGGGGAGCTGTTTTTT
CDR3 protein: CASRPQAGGNTGELFF

V gene: TRBV5-4
clone size: .
D gene: .
J gene: TRBJ1-6
CDR3 DNA: TGTGCCAGCAGCTTTGGGGACACGGAAGGTTCACCCCTCCACTTT
CDR3 protein: CASSFGDTEGSPLHF

V gene: TRBV12-3/TRBV12-4
clone size: .
D gene: TRBD1
J gene: TRBJ1-2
CDR3 DNA: TGTGCCAGCAGTTGGGGACAGGCAACTGGCTACACCTTC
CDR3 protein: CASSWGQATGYTF

V gene: TRBV2
clone size: .
D gene: .
J gene: TRBJ2-2
CDR3 DNA: TGTGCCAGCAGTGAAACCAGGTTTGGGACCGGGGAGCTGTTTTTT
CDR3 protein: CASSETRFGTGELFF

V gene: TRBV5-4
clone size: .
D gene: TRBD1
J gene: TRBJ1-4
CDR3 DNA: TGTGCCAGCAGCTCGGACAAGACAGGGGGGGCTGAAAAACTGTTTTTT
CDR3 protein: CASSSDKTGGAEKLFF

V gene: TRBV3-1/TRBV3-2
clone size: .
D gene: TRBD1
J gene: TRBJ2-2
CDR3 DNA: TGTGCCAGCAGCCAAGTTCAGGGGGTGAACACCGGGGAGCTGTTTTTT
CDR3 protein: CASSQVQGVNTGELFF

V gene: TRBV21-1
clone size: .
D gene: .
J gene: TRBJ2-3
CDR3 DNA: TGTGCCAGCAGCGCCCGACTAGCGGGGTTTTTCACAGATACGCAGTATTTT
CDR3 protein: CASSARLAGFFTDTQYF

V gene: TRBV3-1/TRBV3-2
clone size: .
D gene: TRBD1
J gene: TRBJ2-2
CDR3 DNA: TGTGCCAGCAGCCGGACAGGGGGCAGAGGAGACACCGGGGAGCTGTTTTTT
CDR3 protein: CASSRTGGRGDTGELFF